These 11 T cell receptor beta chains came from one sample sequenced in a study of Ad26.COV2.S vaccination and SARS-CoV-2 variants. Some clones are missing from TCRdb's copy, which holds only in-frame ones; the method was immunoSEQ multiplex PCR. The profile shows more than 300,000 clones, about 86% of them singletons. Treatment described: about 20 received Ad26.COV2.S at low or high dose, single or two shots; a few received placebo; per-sample allocation not given. Sampling was performed 63 days after the first vaccine or placebo injection. The sequencing used peripheral blood, collected in a trial of Ad26.COV2.S vaccine versus placebo. These TCRs come from a person aged 18 to 59 who received the Ad26.COV2.S COVID-19 vaccine or a placebo.

The gene calls are TRBV19 and TRBJ2-5; no definite D call. Between the trimmed V and J ends, which lost 5 bases and 1 base, there was a span of 17 bases. The germline V gene encodes CDR1 LNHDA and CDR2 SQIVND (reference sequence). The length of the CDR3 is 16 residues. In DNA, the CDR3 is TGTGCCAGTAGTCTCACGCTGGGCAGTATCCAAGAGACCCAGTACTTC. Its translation is CASSLTLGSIQETQYF.

This clone came up once. The chain joins TRBV5-6 to TRBJ2-3; 8 bases agree with TRBD1. Germline CDR1 reads SGHDT; CDR2 reads YYEEEE. The CDR3 has 15 amino acids. The ends lost 3 bases at V and 4 bases at J; junction bases unmatched: 7. The CDR3 sequence is CASSYRTGPSDTQYF. In DNA form, the CDR3 reads TGTGCCAGCAGCTACAGGACAGGGCCGTCAGATACGCAGTATTTT.

The chain carries TRBV29-1 and TRBJ2-3; tentatively, D is TRBD1 or TRBD2 (6 bases each). The length of the CDR3 is 16 residues. The V gene lost 1 base and the J gene lost 6 bases, with 20 bases spanning the gap. Germline CDR1 and CDR2: SQVTM and ANQGSEA. The CDR3: CSVEARRGAISDTQYF. Written as DNA, the CDR3 is TGCAGCGTTGAAGCCCGTAGGGGGGCAATAAGTGATACGCAGTATTTT.

As to this clone: This may come from a read error, since a much larger clone is one base off. The chain carries TRBV6-5 and TRBJ2-7; TRBD1 aligns across 10 bases. Trimming cost V 2 bases and J 3 bases; bases outside gene matches: 1. CDR3 length equals 14 residues. Germline-derived CDR1 and CDR2 are MNHEY and SVGAGI. The chain's CDR3 is CASSYGTGVYEQYF. The CDR3, as DNA: TGTGCCAGCAGTTACGGGACAGGGGTCTACGAGCAGTACTTC.

The V gene is TRBV7-9, the J gene TRBJ1-3, with D tentatively TRBD1 (5 bases). V lost 1 base to trimming and J lost 2 bases, with 12 bases between them. This CDR3 region has 16 residues. CDR1 SEHNR and CDR2 FQNEAQ come from the germline V gene (reference sequence). CDR3 region: CASSLGDSRPGNTIYF. In DNA form, the CDR3 reads TGTGCCAGCAGCTTAGGGGACTCCCGCCCTGGAAACACCATATATTTT.

The V and J genes are TRBV15 and TRBJ2-7, with 10 bases that match TRBD2. Germline trimming cut 0 bases from V and 3 bases from J; bases unmatched to any gene: 5. Germline V gives CDR1 LNHNV, CDR2 YYDKDF (reference sequence). The CDR3 spans 16 residues. The CDR3 coding sequence is TGTGCCACCAGCAGAGATCGGGCTAGCGGGGGCTACGAGCAGTACTTC. Protein: CATSRDRASGGYEQYF.

The rearrangement links TRBV24-1 to TRBJ1-1; the D gene is possibly TRBD1 (6 bases). Germline CDR1 KGHDR, CDR2 SFDVKD. This CDR3 is built from 15 residues. Trimming took off 7 bases at V and 1 base at J, with 15 bases between the two ends. CDR3 protein: CATSYRDTKNTEAFF. As DNA, the CDR3 is TGTGCCACCAGCTACCGGGACACTAAGAACACTGAAGCTTTCTTT.

The CDR3 loop reads CASSYSVQDSYEQYF. The CDR3 DNA follows: TGTGCCAGCAGTTACTCCGTCCAGGACTCCTACGAGCAGTACTTC. The chain joins TRBV6-6 to TRBJ2-7; D gene uncertain. The CDR3 sequence is 15 residues long. Germline V gene lookup returns CDR1 MNHNY and CDR2 SVGAGI (reference sequence). V was pared by 0 bases and J by 0 bases, with 9 bases between.

V is TRBV6-5 and J is TRBJ2-3, with D possibly being TRBD1 (7 bases). This CDR3 is built from 15 residues. Between the trimmed V and J ends, which lost 8 bases and 1 base, there was a span of 16 bases. The germline gives CDR1 MNHEY, CDR2 SVGAGI. CDR3 region: CASLGGGAGTDTQYF. The CDR3 bases are TGTGCCAGCCTAGGGGGCGGGGCGGGCACAGATACGCAGTATTTT.

This clone was seen once. V is TRBV14 and J is TRBJ1-3, with D perhaps matching TRBD1 (5 bases). The CDR3 has 14 residues. Trimming removed 4 bases at V and 8 bases at J, with 15 bases between. Germline assignment: CDR1 SGHDN and CDR2 FVKESK. The CDR3 protein is CASSRGRGTDTIYF. For the CDR3, the DNA is TGTGCCAGCAGCCGGGGCCGAGGGACCGACACCATATATTTT.

The table lists this clone with a few counts. This chain connects TRBV3-1 (or the pseudogene TRBV3-2) to TRBJ2-1; the match to TRBD2 covers 9 bases. CDR3 length: 17 residues. CDR1 is LGHDT, CDR2 YNNKEL, per germline (reference sequence). The junction had 13 bases not matched to a gene; V was cut back by 4 bases and J by 6 bases. The chain's CDR3 is CASSLLRGLALSNEQFF. The CDR3 DNA is TGTGCCAGCAGCCTCCTGAGGGGACTAGCCTTAAGCAATGAGCAGTTCTTC.